Detailed here is one T cell receptor (beta chain). The data belong to a study of T cell changes during pregnancy in multiple sclerosis. Clones were sequenced by immunoSEQ multiplex PCR, and TCRdb holds only the in-frame ones, with some missing. The sample carries under 50,000 clones, approximately 92% recorded once. Germline assignment: CDR1 MNHEY and CDR2 SMNVEV (reference sequence). V shed 5 bases and J shed 4 bases, with 17 bases lying between them. The CDR3 is 15 amino acids. The V call is TRBV27, the J call TRBJ1-1, with D possibly being TRBD1 (5 bases). The receptor was isolated from a female donor with multiple sclerosis, enrolled in a pregnancy study. Sequences were derived from CD8+ T cells from peripheral blood mononuclear cells, sampled before pregnancy. In nucleotides, the CDR3 is TGTGCCAGCAGTCCCCCGGGGGGGAAAGGCACTGAAGCTTTCTTT. Translated, it gives CASSPPGGKGTEAFF.